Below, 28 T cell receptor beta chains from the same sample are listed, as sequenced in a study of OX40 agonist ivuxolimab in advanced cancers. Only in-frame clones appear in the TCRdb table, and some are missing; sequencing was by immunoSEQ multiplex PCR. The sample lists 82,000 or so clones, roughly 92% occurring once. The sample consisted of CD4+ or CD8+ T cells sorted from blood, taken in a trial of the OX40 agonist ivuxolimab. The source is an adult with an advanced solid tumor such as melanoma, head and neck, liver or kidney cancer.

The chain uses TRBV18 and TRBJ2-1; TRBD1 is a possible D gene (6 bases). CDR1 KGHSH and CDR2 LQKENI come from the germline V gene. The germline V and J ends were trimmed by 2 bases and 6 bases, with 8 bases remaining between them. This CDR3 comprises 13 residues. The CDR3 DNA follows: TGTGCCAGCTCACCAAAAGGGGGCAATGAGCAGTTCTTC. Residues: CASSPKGGNEQFF.

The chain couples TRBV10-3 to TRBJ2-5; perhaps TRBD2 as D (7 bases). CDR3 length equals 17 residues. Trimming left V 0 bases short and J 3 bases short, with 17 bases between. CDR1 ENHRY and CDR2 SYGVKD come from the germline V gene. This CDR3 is CAISESIGQGTKETQYF. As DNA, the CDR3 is TGTGCCATCAGTGAGTCTATCGGTCAGGGGACTAAAGAGACCCAGTACTTC.

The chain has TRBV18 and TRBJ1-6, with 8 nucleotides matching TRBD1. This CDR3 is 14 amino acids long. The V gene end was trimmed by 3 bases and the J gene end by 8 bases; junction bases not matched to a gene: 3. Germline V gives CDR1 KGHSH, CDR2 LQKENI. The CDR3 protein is CASSPDRVDSPLHF. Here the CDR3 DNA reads TGTGCCAGCTCACCGGACAGGGTTGATTCACCCCTCCACTTT.

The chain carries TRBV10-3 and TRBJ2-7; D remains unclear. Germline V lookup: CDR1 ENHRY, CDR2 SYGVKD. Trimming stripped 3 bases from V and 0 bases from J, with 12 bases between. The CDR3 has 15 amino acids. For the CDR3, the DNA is TGTGCCATCAGTGATGATACTCTAAGCTCCTACGAGCAGTACTTC. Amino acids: CAISDDTLSSYEQYF.

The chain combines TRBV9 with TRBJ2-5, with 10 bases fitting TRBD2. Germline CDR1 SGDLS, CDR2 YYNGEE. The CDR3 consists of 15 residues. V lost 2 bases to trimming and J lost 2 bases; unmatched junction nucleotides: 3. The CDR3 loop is CASSVSGGRQETQYF. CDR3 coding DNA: TGTGCCAGCAGCGTTAGCGGGGGGCGGCAAGAGACCCAGTACTTC.

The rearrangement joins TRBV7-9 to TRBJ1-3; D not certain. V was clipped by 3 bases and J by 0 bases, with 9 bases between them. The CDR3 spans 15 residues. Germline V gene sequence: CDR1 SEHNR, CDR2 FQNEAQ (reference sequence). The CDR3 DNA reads TGTGCCAGCAGCTTCTTTGGGTCCTCTGGAAACACCATATATTTT. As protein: CASSFFGSSGNTIYF.

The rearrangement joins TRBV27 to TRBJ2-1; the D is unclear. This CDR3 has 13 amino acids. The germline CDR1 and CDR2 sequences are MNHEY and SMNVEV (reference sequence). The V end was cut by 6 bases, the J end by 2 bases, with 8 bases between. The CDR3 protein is CASRPGPYNEQFF. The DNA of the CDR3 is TGTGCCAGCAGGCCGGGCCCCTACAATGAGCAGTTCTTC.

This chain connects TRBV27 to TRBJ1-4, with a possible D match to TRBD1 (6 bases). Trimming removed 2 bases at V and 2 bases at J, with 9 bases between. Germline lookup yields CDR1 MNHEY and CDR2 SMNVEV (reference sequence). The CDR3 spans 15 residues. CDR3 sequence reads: CASSLAGATNEKLFF. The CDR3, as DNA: TGTGCCAGCAGTTTAGCAGGGGCGACTAATGAAAAACTGTTTTTT.

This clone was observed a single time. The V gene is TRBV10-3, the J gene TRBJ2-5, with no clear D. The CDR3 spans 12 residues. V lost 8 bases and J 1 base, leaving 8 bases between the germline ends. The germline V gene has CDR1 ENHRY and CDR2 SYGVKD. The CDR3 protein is CAIGGLQETQYF. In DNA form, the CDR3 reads TGTGCCATCGGTGGTCTCCAAGAGACCCAGTACTTC.

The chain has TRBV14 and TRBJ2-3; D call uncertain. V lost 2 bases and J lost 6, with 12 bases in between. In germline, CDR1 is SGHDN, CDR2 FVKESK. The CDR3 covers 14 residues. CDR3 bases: TGTGCCAGCAGCCAATTAGCCTGGCGGGATACGCAGTATTTT. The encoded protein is CASSQLAWRDTQYF.

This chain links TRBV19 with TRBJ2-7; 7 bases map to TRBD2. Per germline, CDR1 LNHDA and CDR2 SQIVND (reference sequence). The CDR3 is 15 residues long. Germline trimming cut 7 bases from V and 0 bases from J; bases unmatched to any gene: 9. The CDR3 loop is CASNNRGESSYEQYF. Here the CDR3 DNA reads TGTGCCAGTAACAACCGGGGGGAGAGCTCCTACGAGCAGTACTTC. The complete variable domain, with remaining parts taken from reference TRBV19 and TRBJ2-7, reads DGGITQSPKYLFRKEGQNVTLSCEQNLNHDAMYWYRQDPGQGLRLIYYSQIVNDFQKGDIAEGYSVSREKKESFPLTVTSAQKNPTAFYLCASNNRGESSYEQYFGPGTRLTVT.

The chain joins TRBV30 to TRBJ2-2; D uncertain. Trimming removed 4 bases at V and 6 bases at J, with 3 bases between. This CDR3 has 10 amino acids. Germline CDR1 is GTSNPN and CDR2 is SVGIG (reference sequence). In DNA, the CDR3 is TGTGCCTGGAAGGCCGGGGAGCTGTTTTTT. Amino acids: CAWKAGELFF.

In nucleotides, the CDR3 is TGTGCCAGCAGCACCTTACAGGGGGCGACGACCTATGGCTACACCTTC. The encoded protein is CASSTLQGATTYGYTF. This chain joins TRBV5-5 and TRBJ1-2; 9 bases are a match to TRBD1. The CDR3 spans 16 residues. Per the germline V gene, CDR1 is SGHKS and CDR2 is YYEKEE (reference sequence). The trim removed 4 bases at V and 4 bases at J, leaving 11 bases unmatched.

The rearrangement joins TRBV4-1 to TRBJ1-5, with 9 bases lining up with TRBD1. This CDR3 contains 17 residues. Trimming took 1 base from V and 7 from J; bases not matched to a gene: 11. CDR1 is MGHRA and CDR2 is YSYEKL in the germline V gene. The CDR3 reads CASSQGGTGRVGQPQHF. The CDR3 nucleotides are TGCGCCAGCAGCCAAGGGGGGACAGGGCGGGTTGGCCAGCCCCAGCATTTT.

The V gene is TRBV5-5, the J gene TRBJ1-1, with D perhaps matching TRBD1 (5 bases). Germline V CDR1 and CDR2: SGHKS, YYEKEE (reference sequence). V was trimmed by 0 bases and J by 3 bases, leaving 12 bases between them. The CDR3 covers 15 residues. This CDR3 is CASSLAMGEYTEAFF. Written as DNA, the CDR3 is TGTGCCAGCAGCTTGGCTATGGGGGAGTACACTGAAGCTTTCTTT.

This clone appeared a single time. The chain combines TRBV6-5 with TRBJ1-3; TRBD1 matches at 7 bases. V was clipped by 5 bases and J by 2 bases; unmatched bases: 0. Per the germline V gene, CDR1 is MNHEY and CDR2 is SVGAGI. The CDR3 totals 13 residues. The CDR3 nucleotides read TGTGCCAGCAGTGACAGGGCTGGAAACACCATATATTTT. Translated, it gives CASSDRAGNTIYF.

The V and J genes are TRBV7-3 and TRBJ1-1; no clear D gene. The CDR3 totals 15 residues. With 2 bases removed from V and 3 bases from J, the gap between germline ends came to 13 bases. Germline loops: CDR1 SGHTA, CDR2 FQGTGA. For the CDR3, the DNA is TGTGCCAGCAGCTTAGACCGAGCCGTGGACACTGAAGCTTTCTTT. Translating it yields CASSLDRAVDTEAFF.

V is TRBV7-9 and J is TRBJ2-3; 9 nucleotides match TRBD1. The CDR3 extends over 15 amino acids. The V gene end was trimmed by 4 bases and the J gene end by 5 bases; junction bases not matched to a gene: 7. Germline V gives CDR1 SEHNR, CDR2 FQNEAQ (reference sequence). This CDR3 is CASSSQQGAVDTQYF. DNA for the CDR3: TGTGCCAGCAGCTCACAACAGGGGGCAGTAGATACGCAGTATTTT.

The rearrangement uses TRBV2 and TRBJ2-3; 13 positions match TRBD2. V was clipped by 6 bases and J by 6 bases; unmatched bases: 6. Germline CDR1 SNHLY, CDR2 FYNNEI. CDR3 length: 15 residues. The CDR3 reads CASRIGLAGVDTQYF. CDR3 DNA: TGTGCCAGCAGGATTGGACTAGCGGGAGTTGATACGCAGTATTTT.

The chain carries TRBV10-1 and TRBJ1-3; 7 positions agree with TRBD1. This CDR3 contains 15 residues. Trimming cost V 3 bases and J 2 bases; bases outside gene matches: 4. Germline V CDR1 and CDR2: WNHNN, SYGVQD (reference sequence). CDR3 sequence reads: CASSEVDRAGNTIYF. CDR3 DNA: TGCGCCAGCAGTGAAGTAGACAGGGCTGGAAACACCATATATTTT.

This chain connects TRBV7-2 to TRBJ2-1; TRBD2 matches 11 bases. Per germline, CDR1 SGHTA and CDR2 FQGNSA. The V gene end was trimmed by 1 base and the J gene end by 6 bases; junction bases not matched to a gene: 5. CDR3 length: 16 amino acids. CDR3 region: CASSLEGTSGSNEQFF. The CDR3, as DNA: TGTGCCAGCAGCTTAGAGGGGACTAGCGGAAGCAATGAGCAGTTCTTC.

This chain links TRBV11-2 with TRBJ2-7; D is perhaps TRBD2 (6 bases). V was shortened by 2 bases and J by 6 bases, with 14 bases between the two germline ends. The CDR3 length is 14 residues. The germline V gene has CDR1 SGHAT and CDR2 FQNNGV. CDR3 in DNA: TGTGCCAGCAGCTTAAGACTAGACGCTGGCGAGCAGTACTTC. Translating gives CASSLRLDAGEQYF.

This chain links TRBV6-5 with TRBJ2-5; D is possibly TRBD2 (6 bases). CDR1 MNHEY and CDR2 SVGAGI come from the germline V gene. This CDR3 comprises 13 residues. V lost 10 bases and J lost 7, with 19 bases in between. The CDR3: CATEVGYGGTQYF. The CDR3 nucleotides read TGTGCCACCGAGGTGGGATACGGGGGGACCCAGTACTTC.

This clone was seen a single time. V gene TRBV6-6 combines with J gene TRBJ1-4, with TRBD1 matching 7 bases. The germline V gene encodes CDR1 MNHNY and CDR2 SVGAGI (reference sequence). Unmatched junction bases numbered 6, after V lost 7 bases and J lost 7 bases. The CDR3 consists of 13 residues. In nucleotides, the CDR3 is TGTGCCAGCAACCCAGGGGGTACTGAAAAACTGTTTTTT. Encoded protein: CASNPGGTEKLFF.

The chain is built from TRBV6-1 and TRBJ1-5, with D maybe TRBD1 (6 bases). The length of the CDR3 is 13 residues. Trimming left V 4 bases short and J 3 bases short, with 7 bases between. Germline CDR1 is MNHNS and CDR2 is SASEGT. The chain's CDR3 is CASSGTDNQPQHF. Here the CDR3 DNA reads TGTGCCAGCAGTGGGACAGACAATCAGCCCCAGCATTTT.

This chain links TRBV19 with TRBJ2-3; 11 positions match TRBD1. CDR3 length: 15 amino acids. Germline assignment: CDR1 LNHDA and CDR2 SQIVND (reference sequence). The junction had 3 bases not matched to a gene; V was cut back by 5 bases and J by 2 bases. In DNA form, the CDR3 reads TGTGCCAGTAGTGGAGGACAGGGGGCCACAGATACGCAGTATTTT. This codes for CASSGGQGATDTQYF.

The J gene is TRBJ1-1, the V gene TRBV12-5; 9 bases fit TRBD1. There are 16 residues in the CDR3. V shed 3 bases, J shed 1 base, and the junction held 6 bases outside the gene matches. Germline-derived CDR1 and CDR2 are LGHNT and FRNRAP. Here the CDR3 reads CASGFQRTGENTEAFF. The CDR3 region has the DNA TGTGCTAGTGGTTTTCAACGGACAGGGGAGAACACTGAAGCTTTCTTT.

DNA for the CDR3: TGCAGCGTTGTAGACAGGACAAGTGGTCGGCAGTACTTC. Amino acids: CSVVDRTSGRQYF. The chain uses TRBV29-1 and TRBJ2-7, with D possibly TRBD1 on 6 matching bases. Trimming removed 4 bases at V and 9 bases at J, with 19 bases between. CDR1 is SQVTM, CDR2 ANQGSEA, per germline. CDR3 length: 13 residues.